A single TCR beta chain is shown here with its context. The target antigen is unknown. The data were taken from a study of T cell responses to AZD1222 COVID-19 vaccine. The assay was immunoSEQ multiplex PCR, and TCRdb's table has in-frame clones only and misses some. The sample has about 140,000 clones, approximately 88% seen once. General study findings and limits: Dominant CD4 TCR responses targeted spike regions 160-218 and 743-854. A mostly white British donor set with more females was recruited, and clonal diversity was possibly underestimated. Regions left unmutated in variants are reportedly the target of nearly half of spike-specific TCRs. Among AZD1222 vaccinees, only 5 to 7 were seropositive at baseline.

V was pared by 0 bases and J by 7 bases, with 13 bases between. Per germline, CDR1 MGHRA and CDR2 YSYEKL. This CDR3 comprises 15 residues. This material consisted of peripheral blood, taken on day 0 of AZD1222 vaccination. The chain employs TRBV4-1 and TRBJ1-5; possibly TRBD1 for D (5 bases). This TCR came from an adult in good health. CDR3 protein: CASSQDWAGRQPQHF. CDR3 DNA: TGCGCCAGCAGCCAAGATTGGGCAGGGAGACAGCCCCAGCATTTT.